The 22 T cell receptor beta chains given below trace back to one sample, sequenced in a study of persistence of HIV-infected CD4 T cells. The antigens for these receptors are not known. Stimulation used around 10 ug/mL lysate from CMV-infected fibroblasts. CD40L-negative CD69-negative CD45RO-high memory CD4+ T cells were sorted as populations depleted of antigen-responding cells. Sequencing used immunoSEQ version 4 in survey mode. Sequenced by immunoSEQ multiplex PCR; TCRdb stores in-frame clones only, minus some. Found here are 25,000 to 35,000 clones, approximately 85% of them singletons; the top ten hold more than 0.85%. This sample comprised CD4+ T cells sorted from PBMCs after roughly 18-hour stimulation, obtained from a patient who received antiretroviral therapy. All receptors derive from an adult man with HIV who was CMV-seropositive.

As regards this clone: Within the sample, other DNA sequences also encode this same CDR3. The rearrangement links TRBV2 to TRBJ2-7, with D perhaps TRBD1 or TRBD2 (7 bases each). Germline V lookup: CDR1 SNHLY, CDR2 FYNNEI. V was clipped by 11 bases and J by 6 bases, with 20 bases between them. This CDR3 comprises 13 residues. In DNA form, the CDR3 reads TGTGCCGCCGGGGAGGGGGCGCATCTCGAGCAGTACTTC. Translated, it gives CAAGEGAHLEQYF.

This clone was seen a single time. The chain joins TRBV9 to TRBJ2-7; TRBD2 aligns across 15 bases. V lost 0 bases, J lost 0 bases, and 1 base stayed unmatched. CDR3 size: 17 residues. Per germline, CDR1 SGDLS and CDR2 YYNGEE. The CDR3 sequence: CASSVGGLAGGSYEQYF. CDR3 in DNA: TGTGCCAGCAGCGTAGGGGGACTAGCGGGGGGCTCCTACGAGCAGTACTTC.

This chain uses TRBV6-5 with TRBJ2-7, with D perhaps given as TRBD1 or TRBD2 (5 bases each). Trimming stripped 4 bases from V and 4 bases from J, with 11 bases between. Looked up from germline, CDR1 is MNHEY and CDR2 is SVGAGI. The CDR3 has 13 amino acids. In DNA form, the CDR3 reads TGTGCCAGCAGTTTGGCTTGGGGGTACGAGCAGTACTTC. Translating it yields CASSLAWGYEQYF.

CDR3 in amino acids: CASSPRVRQGTGELFF. The CDR3 nucleotides read TGTGCCAGCTCACCACGGGTACGCCAGGGCACCGGGGAGCTGTTTTTT. V usage is TRBV18 and J usage is TRBJ2-2; maybe TRBD1 (5 bases). This CDR3 spans 16 amino acids. Germline loops: CDR1 KGHSH, CDR2 LQKENI. V shed 1 base and J shed 4 bases, with 13 bases lying between them.

Concerning this clone: Germline and junction disagree at one end, which may indicate a read error. The chain has TRBV30 and TRBJ2-7; D possibly corresponds to TRBD1 (6 bases). CDR1 is GTSNPN and CDR2 is SVGIG in the germline V gene (reference sequence). This CDR3 is 13 amino acids long. The CDR3 is CAWSATPYRELYF. The CDR3 DNA is TGTGCCTGGAGTGCGACCCCTTACAGGGAGCTGTACTTC.

The rearrangement uses TRBV7-3 and TRBJ1-6; D remains unclear. With 2 bases removed from V and 0 bases from J, the gap between germline ends came to 5 bases. CDR1 is SGHTA, CDR2 FQGTGA, per germline. This CDR3 contains 15 residues. The CDR3, as DNA: TGTGCCAGCAGCTTATCCAGCTCCTATAATTCACCCCTCCACTTT. This codes for CASSLSSSYNSPLHF.

The rearrangement links TRBV6-6 to TRBJ2-7, with a weak D call TRBD1 (6 bases). Germline CDR1 reads MNHNY; CDR2 reads SVGAGI (reference sequence). This CDR3 is 15 amino acids long. With 5 bases removed from V and 3 bases from J, the gap between germline ends came to 17 bases. CDR3 DNA sequence: TGTGCCAGCAGTAACTACAGGGTTGCCGACTACGAGCAGTACTTC. Encoded protein: CASSNYRVADYEQYF.

This chain uses TRBV2 with TRBJ1-5; D unclear. The V end lost 5 bases, the J end lost 7 bases, and 12 bases lay between the germline ends. The length of the CDR3 is 13 residues. Germline CDR1 and CDR2: SNHLY and FYNNEI. The CDR3, as DNA: TGTGCCAGCAGTTCCCAGACGGGCCAGCCCCAGCATTTT. This sequence encodes CASSSQTGQPQHF.

This clone was seen once. CDR3 nucleotides: TGTGCCAGCAGTGGCGCTAACTATGGCTACACCTTC. This translates into CASSGANYGYTF. The chain uses TRBV2 and TRBJ1-2; no clear D gene. The CDR3 has 12 residues. Trimming left V 4 bases short and J 0 bases short, with 3 bases between. CDR1 and CDR2 (germline): SNHLY, FYNNEI. Using reference TRBV2 and TRBJ1-2 for the parts outside the CDR3, the full variable domain is EPEVTQTPSHQVTQMGQEVILRCVPISNHLYFYWYRQILGQKVEFLVSFYNNEISEKSEIFDDQFSVERPDGSNFTLKIRSTKLEDSAMYFCASSGANYGYTFGSGTRLTVV.

V gene TRBV3-1 (or the pseudogene TRBV3-2) combines with J gene TRBJ2-3; 13 positions agree with TRBD2. Germline V lookup: CDR1 LGHDT, CDR2 YNNKEL (reference sequence). V lost 5 bases and J lost 0; bases outside the gene matches: 11. This CDR3 region has 19 residues. DNA of the CDR3: TGTGCCAGCAGCTGCGGACTAGCGGGGGAGTACCCTAGCACAGATACGCAGTATTTT. Its translation is CASSCGLAGEYPSTDTQYF.

The chain links TRBV6-2 or TRBV6-3 to TRBJ1-1, with D possibly TRBD1 on 5 matching bases. The germline V and J ends were trimmed by 5 bases and 11 bases, with 15 bases remaining between them. CDR3 length: 12 amino acids. Germline CDR1 reads MNHEY; CDR2 reads SVGEGT. The CDR3 here is CASSEARGLAFF. The CDR3 coding sequence is TGTGCCAGCAGTGAGGCCCGGGGCTTGGCTTTCTTT.

The chain has TRBV9 and TRBJ2-1; no firm D call. Germline V lookup: CDR1 SGDLS, CDR2 YYNGEE. V was pared by 0 bases and J by 2 bases, with 6 bases between. The CDR3 consists of 14 residues. The CDR3 DNA reads as TGTGCCAGCAGCGTAGGAGAGACCTACAATGAGCAGTTCTTC. Its protein is CASSVGETYNEQFF. The full variable domain, completed using reference TRBV9 and TRBJ2-1, is DSGVTQTPKHLITATGQRVTLRCSPRSGDLSVYWYQQSLDQGLQFLIQYYNGEERAKGNILERFSAQQFPDLHSELNLSSLELGDSALYFCASSVGETYNEQFFGPGTRLTVL.

V is TRBV6-2 or TRBV6-3 and J is TRBJ2-7; TRBD1 might be the D (5 bases). The CDR3 sequence is 14 residues long. CDR1 MNHEY and CDR2 SVGEGT come from the germline V gene. V was clipped by 2 bases and J by 4 bases, with 12 bases between them. The CDR3 spells CASSYVSGSYEQYF. CDR3 coding DNA: TGTGCCAGCAGTTACGTATCAGGGTCGTACGAGCAGTACTTC.

This sequence joins TRBV4-3 and TRBJ1-2; weak D call: TRBD1 (6 bases). The CDR3 covers 14 residues. CDR1 and CDR2 from the germline V gene are LGHNA and YSLEER. Trimming pared 2 bases from V and 5 bases from J, leaving 12 bases between. This CDR3 reads CASSQSRDTYGYTF. The CDR3 DNA reads TGCGCCAGCAGCCAAAGCCGGGACACATATGGCTACACCTTC.

The V call is TRBV21-1, the J call TRBJ2-3; the table gives TRBD2 as D, unverified against the DNA. TRBV21-1 constitutes a pseudogene. The CDR3 totals 16 residues. The CDR3 loop reads CASSKGTSGCTDTQYF. The CDR3 DNA reads TGTGCCAGCAGCAAAGGGACTAGCGGATGCACAGATACGCAGTATTTT.

The chain combines TRBV5-1 with TRBJ1-6; the D gene is possibly TRBD1 (5 bases). CDR3 length: 15 residues. V lost 0 bases and J 11 bases, leaving 15 bases between the germline ends. Germline CDR1 reads SGHRS; CDR2 reads YFSETQ. The CDR3: CASSLETVGEAPLHF. For the CDR3, the DNA is TGCGCCAGCAGCTTGGAGACAGTCGGAGAGGCACCCCTCCACTTT.

This chain connects TRBV5-4 to TRBJ2-2, with TRBD1 as a possible D gene (6 bases). The V end lost 4 bases, the J end lost 2 bases, and 15 bases lay between the germline ends. This CDR3 has 16 amino acids. Germline CDR1 is SGHNT and CDR2 is YYREEE (reference sequence). This CDR3 reads CASSPAQGRNTGELFF. The CDR3 DNA reads as TGTGCCAGCAGCCCGGCGCAGGGGCGCAACACCGGGGAGCTGTTTTTT.

The chain employs TRBV21-1 and TRBJ1-2; the listed D gene, TRBD1, was not tested against the DNA. TRBV21-1 is a pseudogene locus. There are 14 residues in the CDR3. The CDR3 is CASTKRDRNYGYTF. The CDR3 bases are TGTGCCAGCACCAAGAGGGACAGGAACTATGGCTACACCTTC.

The rearrangement links TRBV9 to TRBJ2-5, with 14 positions matching TRBD2. Germline lookup yields CDR1 SGDLS and CDR2 YYNGEE. V dropped 0 bases and J dropped 2; count of bases not matched to a gene: 3. This CDR3 spans 17 amino acids. The DNA of the CDR3 is TGTGCCAGCAGCGTAGCTGGGACTAGCGGGGGTCAAGAGACCCAGTACTTC. Its protein is CASSVAGTSGGQETQYF.

CDR3 sequence reads: CASSPRGSAKNIQYF. DNA for the CDR3: TGTGCCAGCAGCCCCAGGGGATCGGCCAAAAACATTCAGTACTTC. V is TRBV6-2 or TRBV6-3 and J is TRBJ2-4, with a possible D match to TRBD1 (6 bases). The CDR3 loop spans 15 amino acids. V lost 6 bases and J lost 1, with 13 bases in between. Germline V gene sequence: CDR1 MNHEY, CDR2 SVGEGT.

The CDR3 DNA follows: TGTGCCAGCAGTTTCAAACTTACCGACAAGAACTACGAGCAGTACTTC. This encodes CASSFKLTDKNYEQYF. This chain connects TRBV27 to TRBJ2-7; D is uncertain. Germline CDR1 is MNHEY and CDR2 is SMNVEV (reference sequence). V lost 3 bases and J 3 bases, leaving 18 bases between the germline ends. This CDR3 region has 16 residues.

The chain recombines TRBV6-2 or TRBV6-3 with TRBJ2-3, with a possible D match to TRBD1 (5 bases). The V and J ends lost 5 bases and 2 bases respectively, with 14 bases between them. From germline, CDR1 is MNHEY and CDR2 SVGEGT. CDR3 length equals 15 residues. The CDR3, as DNA: TGTGCCAGCAGTATGCAGGGAAGGGTCACAGATACGCAGTATTTT. It specifies CASSMQGRVTDTQYF.